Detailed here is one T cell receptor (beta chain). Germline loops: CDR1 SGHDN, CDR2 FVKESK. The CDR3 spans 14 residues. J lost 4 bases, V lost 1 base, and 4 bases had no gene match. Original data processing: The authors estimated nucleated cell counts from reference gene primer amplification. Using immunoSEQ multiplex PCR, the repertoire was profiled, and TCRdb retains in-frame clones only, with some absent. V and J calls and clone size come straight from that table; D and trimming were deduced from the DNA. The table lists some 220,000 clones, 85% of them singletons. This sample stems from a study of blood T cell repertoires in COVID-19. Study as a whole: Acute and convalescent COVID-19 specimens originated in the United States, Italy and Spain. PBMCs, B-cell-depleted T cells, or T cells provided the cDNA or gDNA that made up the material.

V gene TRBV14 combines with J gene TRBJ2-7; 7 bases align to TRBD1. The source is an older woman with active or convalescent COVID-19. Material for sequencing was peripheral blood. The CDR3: CASSQVRQGYEQYF. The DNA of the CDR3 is TGTGCCAGCAGCCAAGTGAGACAGGGATACGAGCAGTACTTC.